These 5 T cell receptor beta chains originate from one sample sequenced in a study of blood T cells in healthy people across ages. A second PCR, run for about 7 to 11 cycles, used a sample-barcoded 5' primer plus a J-beta primer mix. TCRdb independently ran MiXCR on the 5' RACE reads; one entry per CDR3 protein. This sample has 1.8 million or so distinct CDR3 sequences, with about two fifths found just once. The sample consisted of blood. Source of these receptors: a human donor in good health.

The chain employs TRBV4-2 and TRBJ1-1; 8 nucleotides match TRBD1. Germline CDR1 is LGHNA and CDR2 is YNFKEQ. The CDR3 consists of 17 residues. Trimming at V came to 3 bases and at J to 4 bases, leaving 13 bases not matched to a gene. For the CDR3, the DNA is TGTGCCAGCAGCCAGCCTTTGATAGGACAGGGAGGCACTGAAGCTTTCTTT. It specifies CASSQPLIGQGGTEAFF.

In nucleotides, the CDR3 is TGTGCCAGCAGTTTTGGCGGGCAGTTCAAAGATACGCAGTATTTT. It yields the protein CASSFGGQFKDTQYF. The chain joins TRBV28 to TRBJ2-3; possible D gene TRBD2, 5 bases. Trimming left V 3 bases short and J 5 bases short, with 15 bases between. Germline assignment: CDR1 MDHEN and CDR2 SYDVKM. The CDR3 has 15 residues.

The chain is built from TRBV5-1 and TRBJ1-2; no firm D call. This CDR3 comprises 14 residues. V lost 0 bases, J lost 5 bases, and 11 bases lay in between. Germline CDR1 is SGHRS and CDR2 is YFSETQ. The CDR3, as DNA: TGCGCCAGCAGCTTGGAGTCGCAGGTTTATGGCTACACCTTC. It yields the protein CASSLESQVYGYTF. Using reference TRBV5-1 and TRBJ1-2 for the parts outside the CDR3, the full variable domain is KAGVTQTPRYLIKTRGQQVTLSCSPISGHRSVSWYQQTPGQGLQFLFEYFSETQRNKGNFPGRFSGRQFSNSRSEMNVSTLELGDSALYLCASSLESQVYGYTFGSGTRLTVV.

The V and J genes are TRBV6-2 or TRBV6-3 and TRBJ2-1; 11 bases agree with TRBD1. V gave up 6 bases and J gave up 8 bases; unmatched junction bases: 12. CDR3 length equals 16 residues. CDR1 MNHEY and CDR2 SVGEGT come from the germline V gene. Written as DNA, the CDR3 is TGTGCCAGCAGCCATCCCCCAGGACAGGGGGCAGATGAGCAGTTCTTC. It translates to CASSHPPGQGADEQFF.

The J gene is TRBJ2-1, the V gene TRBV4-3; possibly TRBD2 for D (7 bases). The CDR3 spans 17 residues. The V gene lost 1 base and the J gene lost 4 bases, with 17 bases spanning the gap. Germline CDR1 reads LGHNA; CDR2 reads YSLEER. This CDR3 reads CASSQVAAGAPYNEQFF. The DNA of the CDR3 is TGCGCCAGCAGCCAAGTTGCCGCGGGGGCCCCATACAATGAGCAGTTCTTC.